This TCR beta chain appears in the sequencing data of a study of cytomegalovirus exposure and HLA in healthy donors. Germline V lookup: CDR1 SGHNT, CDR2 YENEEA. V lost 1 base and J lost 9; bases outside the gene matches: 5. The CDR3 has 14 amino acids. Findings and caveats of the study: The study designated about 160 TCR beta chains cytomegalovirus-associated.

Comment on this clone: The antigen is unknown.

Clones were sequenced by immunoSEQ multiplex PCR, and TCRdb holds only the in-frame ones, with some missing. The data contain roughly 200,000 clones, approximately 86% of them singletons. The specimen sequenced was PBMCs. The receptor comes from a man younger than 45 in good health and CMV-seropositive. The chain carries TRBV11-3 and TRBJ2-1; 8 bases fit TRBD2. The CDR3 region is CASSLAGGPGEQFF. The DNA of the CDR3 is TGTGCCAGCAGCTTAGCGGGAGGGCCGGGTGAGCAGTTCTTC.